The rows below give T cell receptor beta chains drawn from one sample of a study of PD-1 blockade in classical Hodgkin lymphoma. Method: immunoSEQ multiplex PCR; TCRdb's copy keeps in-frame clones and lacks some. The repertoire holds about 30,000 clones, with about 71% as singletons. The sample consisted of peripheral blood mononuclear cells (PBMCs), taken before the second cycle of nivolumab. These receptors were obtained from a human donor with classical Hodgkin lymphoma. Both conserved end residues are trimmed from each CDR3. A D gene is named only where the DNA matches it firmly. Clone size, where shown, is once, few, many, or a class for clones that have expanded.

TRBD1	TRBJ1-6	once	TRBV7-2	ASSKTGVSPLH
TRBD1	TRBJ2-1	NA	TRBV4-1	ASSPGPGQLNEQF
NA	TRBJ2-3	NA	TRBV7-3	ASSPVGSGDTDTQY
NA	TRBJ2-2	NA	TRBV5-6	ASSFRDTNTGELF
TRBD1	TRBJ2-5	NA	TRBV28	ASSLPAGGEETQY
TRBD2	TRBJ2-1	few	TRBV20-1	SATTGAGGF
TRBD1	TRBJ1-4	NA	TRBV6-5	ASSRTGIEKLF
NA	TRBJ1-1	NA	TRBV4-2	ASSPLEVSSGMNTEAF
TRBD2	TRBJ2-7	NA	TRBV19	ASSILAGGPYEQY
NA	TRBJ1-5	NA	TRBV6-6	ASSLTGRGQPQH
NA	TRBJ1-4	NA	TRBV5-4	ASSIPPHEKLF
TRBD1	TRBJ1-2	NA	TRBV9	ASSGTGLGYT
NA	TRBJ1-5	NA	TRBV21-1	ATSPLRGKKASNQPQH
NA	TRBJ1-1	few	TRBV7-6	ASSSQMNTEAF
TRBD2	TRBJ2-4	few	TRBV2	ASSEVGLAGGRSKNIQY
NA	TRBJ1-1	few	TRBV4-1	ASSQNTGLNTEAF
TRBD1	TRBJ1-2	NA	TRBV18	ASSPPLGQGYGYT
NA	TRBJ1-1	NA	TRBV7-9	ASSPGPMNTEAF
NA	TRBJ2-7	once	TRBV6-9	ASSYEQY
TRBD1	TRBJ1-1	NA	TRBV5-1	ASSFNRGLNTEAF
NA	TRBJ1-5	NA	TRBV5-6	ASSPTGSDQPQH
NA	TRBJ2-5	NA	TRBV11-2	ASSLDLWTPQETQY
NA	TRBJ2-5	NA	TRBV7-6	ASSIFRVNQETQY
TRBD1	TRBJ2-3	NA	TRBV6-6	ASSLGQGVSEDTQY
NA	TRBJ2-2	few	TRBV27	ASSPQVTGELF
TRBD1	TRBJ2-7	NA	TRBV28	ASSSFPGQGYEQY
NA	TRBJ1-1	NA	TRBV5-1	ASSLSGIMNTEAF
NA	TRBJ2-1	NA	TRBV5-5	ASSAEGWQF
NA	TRBJ2-6	NA	TRBV29-1	SVRSNSGANVLT
NA	TRBJ2-2	NA	TRBV5-1	ASSLEGIEGTGELF
NA	TRBJ2-5	NA	TRBV2	ASLSTGVYQETQY
NA	TRBJ1-5	NA	TRBV2	ASRLGSNQPQH
TRBD2	TRBJ2-1	NA	TRBV7-8	ASSQSVAGAYNEQF
NA	TRBJ2-2	few	TRBV9	ASSVDVAHTGELF
NA	TRBJ2-2	NA	TRBV5-1	ASSPQRFGGESGELF
NA	TRBJ2-2	NA	TRBV5-1	ASSKRGGDTGELF
TRBD1	TRBJ1-2	NA	TRBV5-1	ASSKQPGTGGDFT
TRBD1	TRBJ2-3	NA	TRBV5-1	ASSEGQGTLSTDTQY
TRBD1	TRBJ2-6	few	TRBV6-6	ASSPGTDSGANVLT